The subject of this entry is one T cell receptor (beta chain). Its antigen is still unknown. The sample holds other DNA sequences that translate to the same CDR3. The sample originates from a study of cytomegalovirus exposure and HLA in healthy donors. Study conclusions and caveats: According to the study, roughly 160 TCR beta chains were cytomegalovirus-associated. Accurate prediction of HLA-A and HLA-B alleles (for most subjects) was reportedly achieved from TCR beta sequences.

Germline CDR1 is LNHNV and CDR2 is YYDKDF (reference sequence). Losses at the gene ends were 6 bases for V and 0 bases for J; bases not matched to a gene: 1. The CDR3 runs to 14 residues. Primers: 60 Vbeta forward and 13 Jbeta reverse. Measured with immunoSEQ multiplex PCR; TCRdb has only the in-frame clones, and not every one. The sample consists of 95,000 to 150,000 clones, 80% to 85% of them appearing once. The sequence derives from a woman aged 40 to 50 in good health and CMV-seronegative. The chain joins TRBV15 to TRBJ1-5, with 8 bases fitting TRBD1. The specimen was PBMCs. The CDR3 reads CATSGQGSNQPQHF. The DNA for the CDR3 is TGTGCCACCAGTGGACAGGGTAGCAATCAGCCCCAGCATTTT.